This TCR beta chain was found in a study of early T cells in non-severe SARS-CoV-2 infection. About the research overall: RNA in bulk from unsorted whole blood was sequenced, and chains were unpaired.

Unique molecular identifiers were added to individual cDNA molecules. Each CDR3 protein is one row after TCRdb ran MiXCR on the 5' RACE reads. This sample has around 76,000 distinct CDR3 sequences, with approximately 10% found just once. This clonotype was counted at least ten times. The V end was cut by 1 base, the J end by 8 bases, with 15 bases between. The CDR3 totals 15 residues. The sequenced material came from whole blood. The chain is built from TRBV12-3 or TRBV12-4 and TRBJ2-4, with a possible D match to TRBD2 (6 bases). This TCR came from an adult who was a healthcare worker with PCR-confirmed SARS-CoV-2 infection or an uninfected control (not recorded which). The CDR3 DNA follows: TGTGCCAGCAGTTTAGGAGGGCTTAGGAGGGACATTCAGTACTTC. Its translation: CASSLGGLRRDIQYF.